The present entry profiles one T cell receptor (beta chain) with its context. Its antigen is not known. Use of 60 Vbeta and 13 Jbeta primers characterized the PCR. The table came from immunoSEQ multiplex PCR; TCRdb's copy has only in-frame clones and leaves some out. The sample lists under 150,000 clones, about 79% occurring once. Healthy donors of bone marrow made up the group. These data originate in a study of cytomegalovirus exposure and HLA in healthy donors. Study conclusions and caveats: In a later analysis, a missense DCLRE1C variant was linked to TCR beta V- and J-gene trimming. Sequencing artifact likely explains a cluster of highly shared sequence variants. Among TCR sequences, most were rare, though some public TCRs appeared in many donors.

The TCR comes from a male donor in good health and CMV-seronegative. Sequencing was performed on PBMCs.

CDR3 loop: CASNLGGGTYEQYF. DNA of the CDR3: TGCGCCAGCAACTTAGGCGGGGGCACCTACGAGCAGTACTTC. The chain has TRBV5-1 and TRBJ2-7, with a tentative D call TRBD2 (7 bases). V was cut by 6 bases and J by 2 bases, with 15 bases left in between. The CDR3 runs 14 residues. Germline V gene data show CDR1 as SGHRS and CDR2 as YFSETQ.